The 27 T cell receptor beta chains below all came from one sample that was sequenced in a study of blood T cell repertoires in COVID-19. The method was immunoSEQ multiplex PCR; TCRdb's version includes in-frame clones alone and lacks a portion of them. The sample carries about 370,000 clones, approximately 90% recorded once. The source material was PBMCs or T cells enriched from blood (not recorded which). Receptor source: a woman aged 40 to 49 who had been exposed to COVID-19.

About this clone itself: One junction end disagrees with the germline gene, perhaps due to a read error. This chain uses TRBV11-2 with TRBJ1-3; 9 nucleotides match TRBD1. The CDR3 spans 12 residues. Germline V lookup: CDR1 SGHAT, CDR2 FQNNGV. The CDR3 here is CASSLEGDRVNF. CDR3 DNA sequence: TGTGCCAGCAGCTTAGAAGGGGACAGGGTGAATTTT.

In its sample, this clone was seen a few times. An end of the junction differs from the germline gene, which may be a read error. The V and J genes are TRBV7-8 and TRBJ1-6; TRBD1 aligns across 7 bases. Germline assignment: CDR1 SGHVS and CDR2 FQNEAQ. The CDR3 extends over 12 amino acids. Here the CDR3 reads CASSISWDSLYF. As DNA, the CDR3 is TGTGCCAGCAGCATTTCCTGGGACAGCTTATACTTT.

V is TRBV9 and J is TRBJ1-4, with D possibly TRBD1 on 6 matching bases. The CDR3 loop spans 16 amino acids. Trimming stripped 0 bases from V and 0 bases from J, with 9 bases between. The V gene's germline CDR1 is SGDLS and CDR2 YYNGEE. The CDR3 DNA follows: TGTGCCAGCAGCGTAGACAGGGTGGCAACTAATGAAAAACTGTTTTTT. This codes for CASSVDRVATNEKLFF.

The chain links TRBV12-5 to TRBJ1-2; 7 bases match TRBD1. The V and J ends lost 0 bases and 6 bases, in that order; junction bases with no gene match: 10. Germline V gives CDR1 LGHNT, CDR2 FRNRAP. CDR3 length: 16 amino acids. The CDR3 DNA reads TGTGCTAGTGGTTTGGTAGGGGGCAGATGGGTAGATGGCTACACCTTC. This translates into CASGLVGGRWVDGYTF.

The rearrangement uses TRBV14 and TRBJ1-3, with 7 bases that match TRBD1. The germline CDR1 and CDR2 sequences are SGHDN and FVKESK. CDR3 length: 17 residues. V lost 2 bases and J lost 0; bases outside the gene matches: 7. The CDR3 protein is CASSQPKTGSSGNTIYF. The CDR3 DNA sequence: TGTGCCAGCAGCCAACCCAAGACAGGGAGCTCTGGAAACACCATATATTTT.

The V gene is TRBV5-6, the J gene TRBJ2-1, with 7 bases matching TRBD1. Germline V gene data show CDR1 as SGHDT and CDR2 as YYEEEE. J was trimmed by 5 bases and V by 0 bases; bases with no gene match: 8. The CDR3 sequence is 16 residues long. DNA for the CDR3: TGTGCCAGCAGCTTGGTGGGTGGCAGGGGGAACAATGAGCAGTTCTTC. It is translated as CASSLVGGRGNNEQFF.

The chain employs TRBV5-4 and TRBJ2-2, with 7 nucleotides matching TRBD2. The CDR3 is 16 residues long. J lost 1 base, V lost 0 bases, and 3 bases had no gene match. Germline V gene data show CDR1 as SGHNT and CDR2 as YYREEE (reference sequence). The CDR3 loop reads CASSLGASGNTGELFF. CDR3 nucleotides: TGTGCCAGCAGCTTGGGGGCTAGCGGGAACACCGGGGAGCTGTTTTTT.

This clone was detected once. The chain joins TRBV30 to TRBJ1-2; 9 bases are a match to TRBD1. Per germline, CDR1 GTSNPN and CDR2 SVGIG (reference sequence). J lost 2 bases, V lost 0 bases, and 1 base had no gene match. The CDR3 runs to 14 residues. The CDR3: CAWSVDRGNYGYTF. The CDR3 region has the DNA TGTGCCTGGAGTGTAGACAGGGGGAACTATGGCTACACCTTC.

The CDR3 spells CASSYSLTRYGTTNEKLFF. CDR3 coding DNA: TGTGCCAGCAGTTACTCCCTGACACGGTATGGAACAACTAATGAAAAACTGTTTTTT. The V and J genes are TRBV6-2 or TRBV6-3 and TRBJ1-4; unclear D gene. V lost 0 bases and J lost 0, with 17 bases in between. Germline-derived CDR1 and CDR2 are MNHEY and SVGEGT. The CDR3 contains 19 residues.

V and J are TRBV7-3 and TRBJ1-1, with a tentative D call TRBD1 (5 bases). This CDR3 contains 15 residues. Germline V gene lookup returns CDR1 SGHTA and CDR2 FQGTGA. Trimming removed 5 bases from V and 4 bases from J, with 17 bases in between. CDR3: CASSRRGGLGTEAFF. The CDR3 bases are TGTGCCAGCAGCCGCCGGGGGGGTCTCGGCACTGAAGCTTTCTTT.

V usage is TRBV30 and J usage is TRBJ1-5, with unresolved D. The ends were cut back, 3 bases at V and 3 bases at J, with 9 bases in the middle. The CDR3 has 13 amino acids. CDR1 and CDR2 (germline): GTSNPN, SVGIG (reference sequence). The CDR3 protein is CAWRSRSNQPQHF. The CDR3 DNA follows: TGTGCCTGGAGGAGTCGCTCCAATCAGCCCCAGCATTTT.

The V and J genes are TRBV3-1 (or the pseudogene TRBV3-2) and TRBJ1-1; maybe TRBD1 (5 bases). V was cut by 0 bases and J by 6 bases, with 14 bases left in between. Germline V gene lookup returns CDR1 LGHDT and CDR2 YNNKEL (reference sequence). There are 15 residues in the CDR3. CDR3 sequence (DNA): TGTGCCAGCAGCCAAGATTGGGGGAGGACACCTGAAGCTTTCTTT. The encoded protein is CASSQDWGRTPEAFF.

The CDR3 DNA sequence: TGTGCCAGCAGCTTTTCAGGAGGAAACACTGAAGCTTTCTTT. Its translation is CASSFSGGNTEAFF. The rearrangement joins TRBV6-5 to TRBJ1-1, with D uncertain. Germline CDR1 is MNHEY and CDR2 is SVGAGI. Trimming stripped 6 bases from V and 2 bases from J, with 13 bases between. The CDR3 loop spans 14 amino acids.

The CDR3 DNA is TGCGCCAGCAGTGATCCAGGGACTAGTCCCTACGAGCAGTACTTC. As protein: CASSDPGTSPYEQYF. This sequence joins TRBV10-1 and TRBJ2-7, with 8 bases identical to TRBD2. This CDR3 spans 15 amino acids. The V gene end was trimmed by 3 bases and the J gene end by 2 bases; junction bases not matched to a gene: 6. CDR1 is WNHNN and CDR2 is SYGVQD in the germline V gene (reference sequence).

The rearrangement joins TRBV19 to TRBJ1-2; 7 nucleotides agree with TRBD1. The J segment lost 5 bases and the V segment lost 5 bases, leaving 8 bases of the junction unmatched. The CDR3 extends over 14 amino acids. Germline V CDR1 and CDR2: LNHDA, SQIVND (reference sequence). The CDR3 loop reads CASSPDRVLYGYTF. CDR3 DNA: TGTGCCAGTAGTCCCGACAGGGTGTTATATGGCTACACCTTC.

This sequence joins TRBV25-1 and TRBJ2-1, with 7 positions matching TRBD1. Germline V lookup: CDR1 MGHDK, CDR2 SYGVNS. CDR3 length: 14 residues. Trimming at V came to 1 base and at J to 7 bases, leaving 4 bases not matched to a gene. The CDR3 is CASSESLTGNEQFF. The CDR3 DNA sequence: TGTGCCAGCAGTGAATCCCTGACAGGGAATGAGCAGTTCTTC. Combining the CDR3 with reference TRBV25-1 and TRBJ2-1 gives the whole variable domain EADIYQTPRYLVIGTGKKITLECSQTMGHDKMYWYQQDPGMELHLIHYSYGVNSTEKGDLSSESTVSRIRTEHFPLTLESARPSHTSQYLCASSESLTGNEQFFGPGTRLTVL.

This chain connects TRBV5-1 to TRBJ1-4, with D hard to call. The V gene lost 1 base and the J gene lost 1 base, with 8 bases spanning the gap. Germline V gives CDR1 SGHRS, CDR2 YFSETQ. There are 15 residues in the CDR3. In DNA, the CDR3 is TGCGCCAGCAGCTTGTTTCGGGGAACTAATGAAAAACTGTTTTTT. Translation gives CASSLFRGTNEKLFF.

The CDR3 nucleotides are TGTGCCAGTAGTATAGGTTCACCGGCGGCTGAAGCTTTCTTT. This sequence encodes CASSIGSPAAEAFF. The chain recombines TRBV19 with TRBJ1-1; the D is unclear. The length of the CDR3 is 14 residues. CDR1 is LNHDA and CDR2 is SQIVND in the germline V gene (reference sequence). The ends were cut back, 1 base at V and 6 bases at J, with 12 bases in the middle.

The V gene is TRBV3-1 (or the pseudogene TRBV3-2), the J gene TRBJ1-2; D is undetermined. Between the trimmed V and J ends, which lost 1 base and 8 bases, there was a span of 8 bases. The germline V gene encodes CDR1 LGHDT and CDR2 YNNKEL (reference sequence). The length of the CDR3 is 12 residues. The CDR3 DNA reads TGTGCCAGCAGCCAAGGTCTGAGAGGCTACACCTTC. Its protein product is CASSQGLRGYTF.

The rearrangement links TRBV9 to TRBJ1-4; D is unclear. The CDR3 spans 15 residues. Trimming took 0 bases from V and 0 from J, leaving 6 bases between them. In germline, CDR1 is SGDLS, CDR2 YYNGEE. CDR3 loop: CASSVGRATNEKLFF. The CDR3 DNA reads as TGTGCCAGCAGCGTAGGACGGGCAACTAATGAAAAACTGTTTTTT.

In its sample, this clone ranks as medium-sized. V gene TRBV5-1 combines with J gene TRBJ1-5; the match to TRBD1 covers 9 bases. The CDR3 runs 15 residues. The germline gives CDR1 SGHRS, CDR2 YFSETQ. Trimming removed 4 bases from V and 6 bases from J; junction bases left unmatched: 8. CDR3 residues: CASSPTGGDGQPQHF. CDR3 in DNA: TGCGCCAGCAGCCCGACAGGGGGGGATGGTCAGCCCCAGCATTTT.

This clone was seen just once. V is TRBV13 and J is TRBJ1-2; no reliable D call. V gave up 7 bases and J gave up 4 bases, with 13 bases separating them. Germline V gene data show CDR1 as PRHDT and CDR2 as FYEKMQ (reference sequence). CDR3 length: 13 amino acids. The CDR3 sequence: CASTSQRGYGYTF. In nucleotides, the CDR3 is TGTGCCAGCACCTCGCAGCGTGGCTATGGCTACACCTTC.

The V call is TRBV2, the J call TRBJ1-2; TRBD1 aligns across 10 bases. The CDR3 runs 17 residues. J was trimmed by 2 bases and V by 6 bases; bases with no gene match: 12. Germline CDR1 is SNHLY and CDR2 is FYNNEI. CDR3 sequence: CASSPHLTGQGNYGYTF. The DNA for the CDR3 is TGTGCCAGCAGCCCTCATTTAACGGGACAGGGGAACTATGGCTACACCTTC.

The chain couples TRBV27 to TRBJ1-3; D unclear. CDR1 MNHEY and CDR2 SMNVEV come from the germline V gene (reference sequence). The CDR3 is 15 residues long. The V end was cut by 2 bases, the J end by 0 bases, with 8 bases between. The CDR3 nucleotides are TGTGCCAGCAGTTTAGGGCCCCGCTCTGGAAACACCATATATTTT. It yields the protein CASSLGPRSGNTIYF.

This clone was recorded at least ten times. CDR3 nucleotides: TGTGCCAGCAGGCCCCCTCTAGCGGGGGGGCACTACGAGCAGTACTTC. Translated, it gives CASRPPLAGGHYEQYF. The V gene is TRBV27, the J gene TRBJ2-7; 12 bases align to TRBD2. The V and J ends lost 6 bases and 3 bases, in that order; junction bases with no gene match: 9. From germline, CDR1 is MNHEY and CDR2 SMNVEV (reference sequence). The CDR3 is 16 amino acids.

The rearrangement links TRBV29-1 to TRBJ1-1, with D perhaps TRBD1 (6 bases). Germline assignment: CDR1 SQVTM and CDR2 ANQGSEA. V lost 0 bases, J lost 5 bases, and 10 bases lay in between. This CDR3 has 13 amino acids. The DNA for the CDR3 is TGCAGCGTTGAAGAGCGGCAGGGGACTGAAGCTTTCTTT. It codes for CSVEERQGTEAFF.

The chain joins TRBV5-1 to TRBJ1-3; no clear D. V lost 1 base and J 0 bases, leaving 14 bases between the germline ends. Germline V gives CDR1 SGHRS, CDR2 YFSETQ. The CDR3 length is 17 residues. DNA of the CDR3: TGCGCCAGCAGCTTGATGTCAGACACCCTCTCTGGAAACACCATATATTTT. It encodes CASSLMSDTLSGNTIYF.